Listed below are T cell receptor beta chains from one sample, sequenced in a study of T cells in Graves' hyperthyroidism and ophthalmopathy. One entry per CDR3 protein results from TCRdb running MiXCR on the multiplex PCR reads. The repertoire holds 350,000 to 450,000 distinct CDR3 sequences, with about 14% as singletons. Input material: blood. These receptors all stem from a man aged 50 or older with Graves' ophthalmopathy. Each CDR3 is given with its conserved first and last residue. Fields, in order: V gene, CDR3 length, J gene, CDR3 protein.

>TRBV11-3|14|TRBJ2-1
CASSFGVWEMEQFF
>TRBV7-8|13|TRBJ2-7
CASSFTPLYEQYF
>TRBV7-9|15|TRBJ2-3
CASSSLALGTDTQYF
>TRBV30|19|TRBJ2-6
CAWSVRVRGPEAGANVLTF
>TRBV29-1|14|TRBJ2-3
CSASYGGSTDTQYF
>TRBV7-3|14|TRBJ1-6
CASSQRGNNSPLHF
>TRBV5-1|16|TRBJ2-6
CASSLVGDSGANVLTF
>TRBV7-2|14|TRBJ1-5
CASSLDQTNQPQHF
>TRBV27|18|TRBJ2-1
CASSLSPQGLAGSNEQFF
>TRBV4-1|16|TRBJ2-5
CASSREGTPYGETQYF
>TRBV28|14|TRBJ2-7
CASKVLGPSYEQYF
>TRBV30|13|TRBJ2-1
CAWSVNGHNEQFF
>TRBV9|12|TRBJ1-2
CASSVGANGYTF
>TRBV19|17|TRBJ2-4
CASSMRGGGRRKNIQYF
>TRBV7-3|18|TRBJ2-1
CASSSTAGLAGAGNEQFF
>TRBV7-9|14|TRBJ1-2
CASSLPGQGRENTF
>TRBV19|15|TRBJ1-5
CASSLRGQGDQPQHF
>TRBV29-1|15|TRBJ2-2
CSVERTRGNTGELFF
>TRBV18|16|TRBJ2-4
CASSPAAGQGVDIQYF
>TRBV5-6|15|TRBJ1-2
CASSFRTVSNYGYTF
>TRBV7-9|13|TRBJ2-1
CASSLGRESGTFF
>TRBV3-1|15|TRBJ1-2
CASSQGRGANYGYTF
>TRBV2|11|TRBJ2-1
CASREVDEQFF
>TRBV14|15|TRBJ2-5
CASSQARGARETQYF
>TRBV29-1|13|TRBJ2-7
CSVVGQSLYEQYF
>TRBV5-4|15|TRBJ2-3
CASSEGTPIGDTQYF
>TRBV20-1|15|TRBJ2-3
CSASNRRPRTDTQYF
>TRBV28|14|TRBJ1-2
CASSGSERAYGYTF
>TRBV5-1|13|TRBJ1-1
CASSFGLNTEAFF
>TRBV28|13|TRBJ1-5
CASSDNRDQPQHF
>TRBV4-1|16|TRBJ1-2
CASSQDHGTGHAGYTF
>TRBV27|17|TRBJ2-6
CASSLLTVSPGANVLTF
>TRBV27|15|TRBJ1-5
CASSLFSYSNQPQHF
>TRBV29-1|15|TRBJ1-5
CSVRQGSDANQPQHF
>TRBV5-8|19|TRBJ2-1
CASSQAPGSATNPYNEQFF
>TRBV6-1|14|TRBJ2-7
CASSATGNSYEQYF
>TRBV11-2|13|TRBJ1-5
CASSLGDRQPQHF
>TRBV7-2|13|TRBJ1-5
CASSFFGSQPQHF
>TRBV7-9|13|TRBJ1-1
CASSVQGRTEAFF
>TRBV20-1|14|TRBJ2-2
CSAPTSGNTGELFF
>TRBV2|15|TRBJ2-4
CASTQGELAKNIRYF
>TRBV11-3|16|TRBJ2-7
CASSLVVGPGIGEQYF
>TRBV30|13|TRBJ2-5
CAWSVNIQETQYF
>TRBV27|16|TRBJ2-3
CASSSIQGAGTDTQYF
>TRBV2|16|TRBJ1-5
CASSEFRAGSNQPQHF
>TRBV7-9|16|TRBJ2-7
CASSPSSAGGGNEQYF
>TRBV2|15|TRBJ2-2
CASNYRGRNTGELFF
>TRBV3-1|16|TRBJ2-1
CASSPGTSGRRHEQFF
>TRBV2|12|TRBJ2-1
CASSDDAGKQFF
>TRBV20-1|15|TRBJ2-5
CSARAFNRGEETQYF
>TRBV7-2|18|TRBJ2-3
CASSLAPGLAGGAYTQYF
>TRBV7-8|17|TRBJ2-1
CASSLVAWTSGSREQFF
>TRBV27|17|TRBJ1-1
CASSLYKPRQLNTEAFF